These 18 T cell receptor beta chains came from one sample sequenced in a study of beta chain features in type 1 diabetes. These receptors are not linked to any known antigen. Study-wide results and caveats: Researchers report that Type 1 diabetes patients had moderately but significantly shorter TCRB CDR3s across all four CD4+ subsets.

Since all of the isolated RNA was reverse transcribed, expressed TCRB transcripts were what got sequenced. Sequenced by immunoSEQ multiplex PCR; TCRdb stores in-frame clones only, minus some. This sample carries about 390,000 clones, over 9% of them seen once, and the ten largest clones take over 0.45%. What was sequenced was central memory CD4+ T cells from blood. The source of these receptors is a man younger than 45 with type 1 diabetes.

This chain joins TRBV5-4 and TRBJ2-3; D remains unclear. Germline V gene data show CDR1 as SGHNT and CDR2 as YYREEE (reference sequence). Trimming shortened V by 6 bases and J by 6 bases, and 8 bases separated the two germline ends. There are 11 residues in the CDR3. The CDR3 DNA sequence: TGTGCCAGCACCCTTCGGGATACGCAGTATTTT. Its translation: CASTLRDTQYF.

The sample holds a few counts of this clone. The rearrangement uses TRBV6-6 and TRBJ2-5; 7 bases line up with TRBD2. There are 13 residues in the CDR3. V lost 2 bases, J lost 11 bases, and 8 bases stayed unmatched. CDR1 and CDR2 from the germline V gene are MNHNY and SVGAGI (reference sequence). DNA of the CDR3: TGTGCCAGCAGTTACAGGTCTAGCGGAGAGCAGTACTTC. Translating gives CASSYRSSGEQYF.

This clone was seen at least ten times. This rearrangement joins TRBV7-9 to TRBJ2-6; 10 bases fit TRBD1. Germline CDR1 SEHNR, CDR2 FQNEAQ (reference sequence). The CDR3 totals 17 residues. The junction had 2 bases not matched to a gene; V was cut back by 3 bases and J by 0 bases. The CDR3 reads CASSFGTGVSGANVLTF. Here the CDR3 DNA reads TGTGCCAGCAGCTTTGGGACAGGGGTCTCTGGGGCCAACGTCCTGACTTTC.

The V call is TRBV6-5, the J call TRBJ1-2, with a weak D call TRBD1 (6 bases). V was clipped by 8 bases and J by 1 base, with 8 bases between them. The CDR3 is 12 amino acids. CDR1 MNHEY and CDR2 SVGAGI come from the germline V gene. The CDR3 region is CASFRGNYGYTF. The CDR3 region has the DNA TGTGCCAGCTTCAGGGGTAACTATGGCTACACCTTC.

This clone was observed at least ten times. V usage is TRBV28 and J usage is TRBJ2-3, with a possible D match to TRBD1 (6 bases). The CDR3 is 13 residues long. Germline V lookup: CDR1 MDHEN, CDR2 SYDVKM. Trimming shortened V by 6 bases and J by 6 bases, and 13 bases separated the two germline ends. CDR3 loop: CASSLNQGDTQYF. The CDR3 DNA reads as TGTGCCAGCAGCCTAAACCAGGGGGATACGCAGTATTTT.

The gene calls are TRBV19 and TRBJ1-5, with 7 bases that match TRBD1. CDR1 is LNHDA, CDR2 SQIVND, per germline (reference sequence). The J segment lost 4 bases and the V segment lost 10 bases, leaving 10 bases of the junction unmatched. The CDR3 has 14 amino acids. The CDR3, as DNA: TGTGCCACCTCAGACAGGGTCCTAAATCAGCCCCAGCATTTT. Protein sequence: CATSDRVLNQPQHF.

This sequence joins TRBV5-4 and TRBJ2-3, with D unclear. The CDR3 runs to 12 residues. Germline CDR1 reads SGHNT; CDR2 reads YYREEE (reference sequence). V dropped 2 bases and J dropped 2 bases, with 3 bases sitting between them. In DNA, the CDR3 is TGTGCCAGCAGCTTTTACACAGATACGCAGTATTTT. This translates into CASSFYTDTQYF. The entire variable domain, with the rest obtained from reference TRBV5-4 and TRBJ2-3, is as follows: ETGVTQSPTHLIKTRGQQVTLRCSSQSGHNTVSWYQQALGQGPQFIFQYYREEENGRGNFPPRFSGLQFPNYSSELNVNALELDDSALYLCASSFYTDTQYFGPGTRLTVL.

This clone was counted between two and nine times. The CDR3 DNA is TGCGCCAGCAGCCAAGATAAAGGGCATACGCAGTATTTT. It yields the protein CASSQDKGHTQYF. This chain connects TRBV4-3 to TRBJ2-3; D is undetermined. Germline V gives CDR1 LGHNA, CDR2 YSLEER. The CDR3 covers 13 residues. The V gene lost 0 bases and the J gene lost 7 bases, with 8 bases spanning the gap.

The rearrangement links TRBV6-1 to TRBJ1-2; D gene uncertain. Trimming took 1 base from V and 8 from J, leaving 5 bases between them. This CDR3 region has 11 residues. Germline V gives CDR1 MNHNS, CDR2 SASEGT. The CDR3 DNA reads as TGTGCCAGCAGTGAAGAGATGGGCTACACCTTC. This sequence encodes CASSEEMGYTF.

This clone occurred a few times. The CDR3 is CSVVRTGNEAFF. The CDR3 DNA sequence: TGCAGCGTTGTTAGGACAGGGAATGAAGCTTTCTTT. J is TRBJ1-1 and V is TRBV29-1; 8 nucleotides align to TRBD1. There are 12 residues in the CDR3. With 4 bases clipped from V and 7 bases from J, the junction kept 5 bases outside the gene matches. Germline CDR1 reads SQVTM; CDR2 reads ANQGSEA.

The rearrangement uses TRBV28 and TRBJ2-7; no definite D call. The CDR3 sequence is 13 residues long. The germline V gene encodes CDR1 MDHEN and CDR2 SYDVKM. Trimming cost V 8 bases and J 2 bases, with 13 bases left between them. The CDR3 loop reads CASGFSNTYEQYF. CDR3 bases: TGTGCCAGCGGATTTTCCAACACCTACGAGCAGTACTTC.

The chain has TRBV19 and TRBJ1-1; no firm D call. V lost 3 bases and J 1 base, leaving 9 bases between the germline ends. Looked up from germline, CDR1 is LNHDA and CDR2 is SQIVND (reference sequence). The CDR3 consists of 14 residues. The CDR3 DNA sequence: TGTGCCAGTAGTATCGACGGATGGAACACTGAAGCTTTCTTT. Translated, it gives CASSIDGWNTEAFF.

V usage is TRBV6-6 and J usage is TRBJ2-7; 9 nucleotides agree with TRBD1. The CDR3 consists of 14 residues. The V gene end was trimmed by 9 bases and the J gene end by 4 bases; junction bases not matched to a gene: 10. Germline lookup yields CDR1 MNHNY and CDR2 SVGAGI (reference sequence). The DNA of the CDR3 is TGTGCCAGTATCTCCGGGACAGGGACTTACGAGCAGTACTTC. Encoded protein: CASISGTGTYEQYF.

The chain recombines TRBV19 with TRBJ2-1, with 12 nucleotides matching TRBD2. J gave up 7 bases and V 5 bases, and 12 bases lay outside the gene matches. The CDR3 length is 17 residues. Germline V gene sequence: CDR1 LNHDA, CDR2 SQIVND (reference sequence). This chain's CDR3 is CASSPRLAGVGGNEQFF. The CDR3 region has the DNA TGTGCCAGTAGTCCAAGACTAGCGGGAGTGGGGGGAAATGAGCAGTTCTTC.

Only a few counts were recorded for this clone. The J gene is TRBJ1-5, the V gene TRBV9; 10 positions agree with TRBD1. This CDR3 spans 14 amino acids. Germline CDR1 is SGDLS and CDR2 is YYNGEE. With 3 bases clipped from V and 4 bases from J, the junction kept 1 base outside the gene matches. The CDR3 DNA follows: TGTGCCAGCAGCGGGACAGGGGGAAATCAGCCCCAGCATTTT. Its protein is CASSGTGGNQPQHF.

This chain uses TRBV6-5 with TRBJ2-1; D ambiguous. Germline V gene sequence: CDR1 MNHEY, CDR2 SVGAGI. The CDR3 is 15 amino acids. V shed 2 bases and J shed 0 bases, with 8 bases lying between them. The CDR3 nucleotides read TGTGCCAGCAGTTACCAAGTCAGCTCCTACAATGAGCAGTTCTTC. It specifies CASSYQVSSYNEQFF.

The chain joins TRBV5-4 to TRBJ2-5; D is possibly TRBD2 (5 bases). Germline V gives CDR1 SGHNT, CDR2 YYREEE (reference sequence). V lost 4 bases and J 4 bases, leaving 20 bases between the germline ends. There are 16 residues in the CDR3. The CDR3 region has the DNA TGTGCCAGCAGCCTAGGACGAGGGTCTTGGAGAGAGACCCAGTACTTC. Protein sequence: CASSLGRGSWRETQYF. The variable domain in full, with the rest retrieved from reference TRBV5-4 and TRBJ2-5, is ETGVTQSPTHLIKTRGQQVTLRCSSQSGHNTVSWYQQALGQGPQFIFQYYREEENGRGNFPPRFSGLQFPNYSSELNVNALELDDSALYLCASSLGRGSWRETQYFGPGTRLLVL.

The chain couples TRBV20-1 to TRBJ2-5; D unresolved. Per the germline V gene, CDR1 is DFQATT and CDR2 is SNEGSKA (reference sequence). V lost 0 bases, J lost 4 bases, and 3 bases lay in between. The CDR3 sequence is 11 residues long. CDR3 amino acids: CSARDSETQYF. DNA for the CDR3: TGCAGTGCTAGAGATTCAGAGACCCAGTACTTC.